This T cell receptor beta chain derives from a study of T cell repertoires in cytomegalovirus infection (dated by TCRdb to about 2019). In terms of the full investigation: The HLA type of each donor mattered for the analysis, because public TCR beta signatures pointed to carriage of CMV infection along with the matching HLA type. General study outcomes and caveats: The ex vivo response was dominated by HLA-C-restricted CMV-specific TCR beta clonotypes, and the single most frequent clonotype in two of eight donors was supplied by these HLA-C-restricted clonotypes. Carriers of CMV infection plus the relevant HLA type were discriminated by the cumulative frequency of public TCR beta family members in the study cohort and in an independent roughly 400-donor cohort.

Data came from an Illumina HiSeq 1500. In-frame beta chains were kept once TCRdb had trimmed the public reads at Q25 with fastp and called clones with MiXCR. Each CDR3 protein appears once, grouped with its most common genes and DNA. This sample is represented by 740,000 or so distinct CDR3 sequences; 35% to 45% of them were singletons. About 2.8% of the sample is taken by the ten largest. With respect to this clonotype: It lacks a known antigen. One end of the junction is discordant with germline, which a read error may explain.

The CDR3 contains 13 residues, cysteine and phenylalanine counted. Just CDR3 DNA is preserved here, 39 bases in frame from base 1. From the germline V gene (reference sequence), CDR1 is SSHAT and CDR2 is FNYEAQ. The receptor was isolated from a human donor in good health (CMV status not recorded). Some clones in this sample may be carry-over from other donors' samples. The V gene is TRBV7-7 and the J gene is TRBJ2-2; the D gene cannot be named for sure. Sequences were obtained from PBMCs. For the CDR3, the sequence is CASSFKLTGELFF. The DNA sequence is as follows: TGTGCTAGCAGCTTCAAGTTGACCGGGGAGCTGTTTTTT.